This T cell receptor beta chain emerged from a study of T-cell reconstitution after alpha-beta-depleted transplantation in children. During its preparation, the TCRbeta library received unique molecular identifiers. TCRdb fed the PCR reads into MiXCR, producing one record per CDR3 protein. The sample contains just under 350,000 distinct CDR3 sequences, about a sixth of which appear only once. Points from the study as a whole: About two months after transplant, alpha-beta T cells reportedly came from several hundred expanded graft clones. Where some patients showed high TCRbeta diversity at day 60, it came from recipient T cells and thymic progenitors that had survived. A year post-transplant, T-cell counts and diversity derived mostly from newly produced T cells.

This CDR3 is 15 amino acids long. V shed 4 bases and J 0 bases; nucleotides not matched to a gene: 3. From germline, CDR1 is LGHNA and CDR2 YSLEER. This clonotype was detected many times. The antigen remains unidentified. The chain has TRBV4-3 and TRBJ2-1; 7 bases fit TRBD2. This receptor was obtained from a male patient aged 2 to 9 who had a stem cell transplant for acute lymphoblastic leukemia, so the T cells may come from the graft donor. The source material was PBMCs, mostly from graft donor cells, sampled 360 days after TCRalphabeta/CD19-depleted stem cell transplant. The DNA for the CDR3 is TGCGCCAGCAGCCCTAGCGGCCTCTCCTACAATGAGCAGTTCTTC. It codes for CASSPSGLSYNEQFF.